This TCR beta chain is drawn from a study of vaccination and CD4 T cells after COVID-19. Germline V lookup: CDR1 DFQATT, CDR2 SNEGSKA (reference sequence). The ends lost 0 bases at V and 6 bases at J; junction bases unmatched: 10. This CDR3 is built from 15 residues. With the Oncomine TCR Beta short-read assay, DNA from cultured CD4+ T cells was sequenced. MiXCR, run by TCRdb on the PCR reads, gives a single entry per CDR3 protein. The sample consists of under 25,000 distinct CDR3 sequences, around two fifths of them appearing once. This clonotype showed up just a few times. Its antigen is not known. Regarding treatment: roughly nine-day PBMC culture with coronavirus spike peptide pools or control peptides (ViraFEST assay).

The sequence derives from a human donor who had recovered from COVID-19. The source material was CD4+ T cells from blood, cultured in vitro. The chain couples TRBV20-1 to TRBJ2-7, with 8 bases that match TRBD2. CDR3 sequence: CSARDRRSGSLEQYF. The CDR3 nucleotides are TGCAGTGCTAGAGATCGAAGGAGCGGGAGCCTCGAGCAGTACTTC.